One and the same sample provided the 8 T cell receptor beta chains below, sequenced in a study of T cells after posttransplantation cyclophosphamide. Profiling relied on immunoSEQ multiplex PCR, and the TCRdb table lists in-frame clones only, not all of them. The repertoire consists of around 15,000 clones, with roughly 92% occurring once and the leading ten covering around 0.29%. Cells defined as naive were viable CD3+CD4+ or CD3+CD8+ and CCR7+CD45RA+CD45RO-CD95-CD27+CD28+. Sequenced sample: naive CD4+ T cells sorted from blood. Receptor source: a woman in her forties or fifties in good health and a related stem cell transplant donor.

J is TRBJ2-5 and V is TRBV6-5; D is perhaps TRBD1 (6 bases). Germline V lookup: CDR1 MNHEY, CDR2 SVGAGI. The CDR3 has 15 amino acids. V was clipped by 2 bases and J by 4 bases, with 14 bases between them. The DNA of the CDR3 is TGTGCCAGCAGTTACGGGGGCAGGGGCGGAGAGACCCAGTACTTC. Protein sequence: CASSYGGRGGETQYF.

The CDR3 sequence: CASSHEIAGVSYNEQFF. CDR3 in DNA: TGTGCCAGCAGCCACGAGATAGCGGGAGTCTCCTACAATGAGCAGTTCTTC. The chain recombines TRBV4-2 with TRBJ2-1; 9 bases match TRBD2. The CDR3 loop spans 17 amino acids. Trimming cost V 3 bases and J 0 bases; bases outside gene matches: 6. Per germline, CDR1 LGHNA and CDR2 YNFKEQ.

This sequence joins TRBV6-6 and TRBJ1-5, with TRBD1 matching over 9 bases. V shed 6 bases and J 4 bases; nucleotides not matched to a gene: 7. This CDR3 region has 15 residues. The germline V gene has CDR1 MNHNY and CDR2 SVGAGI (reference sequence). CDR3 DNA sequence: TGTGCCAGCAGCTACCGGACAGGGGAAAATCAGCCCCAGCATTTT. It is translated as CASSYRTGENQPQHF.

This sequence joins TRBV5-8 and TRBJ1-2; tentative D call: TRBD1 (5 bases). CDR3 length: 14 residues. Looked up from germline, CDR1 is SGHTS and CDR2 is YDEGEE. The germline V and J ends were trimmed by 0 bases and 5 bases, with 11 bases remaining between them. The DNA of the CDR3 is TGTGCCAGCAGCTTGGTCGGCAGGGAATATGGCTACACCTTC. Protein product: CASSLVGREYGYTF. Using reference TRBV5-8 and TRBJ1-2 for the parts outside the CDR3, the full variable domain is EAGVTQSPTHLIKTRGQQATLRCSPISGHTSVYWYQQALGLGLQFLLWYDEGEERNRGNFPPRFSGRQFPNYSSELNVNALELEDSALYLCASSLVGREYGYTFGSGTRLTVV.

V and J are TRBV4-2 and TRBJ2-1; D is perhaps TRBD2 (6 bases). The CDR3 is 14 amino acids. Germline lookup yields CDR1 LGHNA and CDR2 YNFKEQ. Trimming left V 3 bases short and J 3 bases short, with 9 bases between. CDR3 coding DNA: TGTGCCAGCAGCCAGGCGGGACTCTACAATGAGCAGTTCTTC. Translating gives CASSQAGLYNEQFF.

J is TRBJ2-3 and V is TRBV19, with 14 positions matching TRBD2. Germline V gene lookup returns CDR1 LNHDA and CDR2 SQIVND (reference sequence). V shed 5 bases, J shed 7 bases, and the junction held 5 bases outside the gene matches. The CDR3 runs to 15 residues. The CDR3 DNA follows: TGTGCCAGTAGTCCGACTAGCGGGGGGGGGTATACGCAGTATTTT. It is translated as CASSPTSGGGYTQYF.

The CDR3 sequence: CASSQGRIEVTEAFF. In DNA, the CDR3 is TGTGCCAGCAGCCAGGGGCGAATAGAGGTCACTGAAGCTTTCTTT. The chain is built from TRBV7-3 and TRBJ1-1; weak D call: TRBD1 (6 bases). Germline V CDR1 and CDR2: SGHTA, FQGTGA. This CDR3 region has 15 residues. The V end was cut by 5 bases, the J end by 4 bases, with 17 bases between.

The chain uses TRBV7-9 and TRBJ2-7; 10 bases are a match to TRBD2. Germline lookup yields CDR1 SEHNR and CDR2 FQNEAQ (reference sequence). The CDR3 loop spans 14 amino acids. V lost 2 bases and J lost 2; bases outside the gene matches: 0. The CDR3 bases are TGTGCCAGCAGCTTAAGCGGGAGGGCCTACGAGCAGTACTTC. Translating it yields CASSLSGRAYEQYF.